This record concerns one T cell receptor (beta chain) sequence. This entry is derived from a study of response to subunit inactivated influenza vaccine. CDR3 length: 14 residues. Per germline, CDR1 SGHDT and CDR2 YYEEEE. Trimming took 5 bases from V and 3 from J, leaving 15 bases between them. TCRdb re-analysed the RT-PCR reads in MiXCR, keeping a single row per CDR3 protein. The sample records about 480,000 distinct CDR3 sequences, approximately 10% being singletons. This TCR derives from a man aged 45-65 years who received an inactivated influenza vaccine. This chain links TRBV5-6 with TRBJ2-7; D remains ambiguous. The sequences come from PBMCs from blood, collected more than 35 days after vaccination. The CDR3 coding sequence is TGTGCCAGCAGTCGCCCAGGCCGCTTCTACGAGCAGTACTTC. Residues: CASSRPGRFYEQYF.